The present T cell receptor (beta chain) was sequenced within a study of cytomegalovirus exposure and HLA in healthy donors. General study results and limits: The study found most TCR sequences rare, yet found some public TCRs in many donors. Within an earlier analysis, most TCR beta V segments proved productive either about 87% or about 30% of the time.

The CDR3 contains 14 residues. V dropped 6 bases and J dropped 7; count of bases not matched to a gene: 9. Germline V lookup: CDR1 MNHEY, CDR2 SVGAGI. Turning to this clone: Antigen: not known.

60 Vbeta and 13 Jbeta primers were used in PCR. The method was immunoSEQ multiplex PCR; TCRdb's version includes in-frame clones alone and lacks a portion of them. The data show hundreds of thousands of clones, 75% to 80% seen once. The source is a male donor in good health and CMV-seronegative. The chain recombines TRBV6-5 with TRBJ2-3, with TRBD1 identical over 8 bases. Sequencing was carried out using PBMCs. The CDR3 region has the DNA TGTGCCAGCAGACCGGGACAGGAACCTTATACGCAGTATTTT. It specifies CASRPGQEPYTQYF.